These 26 T cell receptor beta chains were sequenced from one sample in a study of blood T cell repertoires in COVID-19 (dated by TCRdb to 2020 to 2022). The method was the immunoSEQ multiplex PCR assay. TCRdb retrieved this table from immuneACCESS and kept in-frame rearrangements only. Not all clones are present; in checked studies, unresolved V genes account for under half, and no reason is known for the remainder. For this sample the table gives about 670,000 clones, of which around 89% were detected only once. Jointly, the top ten make up over 0.2% of the sample. Input material: peripheral blood. These receptor sequences come from a woman between 18 and 29 years old with acute or convalescent COVID-19.

The V call is TRBV27, the J call TRBJ1-2, with 7 bases fitting TRBD1. J was trimmed by 6 bases and V by 6 bases; bases with no gene match: 10. CDR3 length equals 14 residues. The germline CDR1 and CDR2 sequences are MNHEY and SMNVEV (reference sequence). CDR3: CASRNAGQAHGYTF. Written as DNA, the CDR3 is TGTGCCAGCAGAAACGCTGGACAGGCTCATGGCTACACCTTC.

The rearrangement joins TRBV12-3 or TRBV12-4 to TRBJ2-1, with a weak D call TRBD1 (5 bases). The V gene lost 11 bases and the J gene lost 5 bases, with 16 bases spanning the gap. This CDR3 is 13 amino acids long. In nucleotides, the CDR3 is TGTGCCTTACAGGTCCCCTACGACAATGAGCAGTTCTTC. It encodes CALQVPYDNEQFF.

CDR3 DNA: TGTGCCAGCAGCTCAGGACAGGGGGCTGGAGATACGCAGTATTTT. It translates to CASSSGQGAGDTQYF. This chain connects TRBV11-3 to TRBJ2-3; TRBD1 matches 11 bases. The CDR3 extends over 15 amino acids. Trimming at V came to 4 bases and at J to 5 bases, leaving 5 bases not matched to a gene. CDR1 is SGHNT and CDR2 is YENEEA in the germline V gene.

This chain uses TRBV4-1 with TRBJ2-3; the match to TRBD1 covers 7 bases. Trimming took 4 bases from V and 4 from J; bases not matched to a gene: 5. This CDR3 has 14 residues. Germline CDR1 MGHRA, CDR2 YSYEKL. CDR3 loop: CASSPLQGADTQYF. The CDR3, as DNA: TGCGCCAGCAGCCCCCTCCAGGGGGCAGATACGCAGTATTTT.

This clone was found a few times. This chain joins TRBV5-1 and TRBJ1-6, with TRBD1 as a possible D gene (6 bases). V was pared by 4 bases and J by 8 bases, with 16 bases between. The CDR3 loop spans 15 amino acids. Germline assignment: CDR1 SGHRS and CDR2 YFSETQ. CDR3 residues: CASSLGGGSYSPLHF. CDR3 nucleotides: TGCGCCAGCAGCCTGGGCGGGGGCAGCTATTCACCCCTCCACTTT.

V gene TRBV2 combines with J gene TRBJ1-2; 7 nucleotides line up with TRBD1. In germline, CDR1 is SNHLY, CDR2 FYNNEI. The V segment lost 7 bases and the J segment 8 bases; nucleotides outside the gene matches: 10. The CDR3 spans 13 residues. CDR3: CASIRDSPVGYTF. As DNA, the CDR3 is TGTGCCAGCATCCGGGACAGTCCAGTGGGCTACACCTTC. Based on the CDR3 plus reference TRBV2 and TRBJ1-2, the full variable domain is EPEVTQTPSHQVTQMGQEVILRCVPISNHLYFYWYRQILGQKVEFLVSFYNNEISEKSEIFDDQFSVERPDGSNFTLKIRSTKLEDSAMYFCASIRDSPVGYTFGSGTRLTVV.

The chain has TRBV7-2 and TRBJ1-1, with D unresolved. The CDR3 spans 13 residues. The V end lost 5 bases, the J end lost 4 bases, and 11 bases lay between the germline ends. Germline V gene sequence: CDR1 SGHTA, CDR2 FQGNSA. CDR3 nucleotide sequence: TGTGCCAGCAGCACGATAGTGTCCACTGAAGCTTTCTTT. This sequence encodes CASSTIVSTEAFF.

This rearrangement joins TRBV5-1 to TRBJ1-1; D is perhaps TRBD1 (5 bases). Per germline, CDR1 SGHRS and CDR2 YFSETQ. There are 18 residues in the CDR3. V lost 0 bases and J lost 6, with 24 bases in between. The CDR3 protein is CASSLDRRGLGLWAEAFF. In DNA, the CDR3 is TGCGCCAGCAGCTTGGATAGAAGGGGCTTAGGGTTGTGGGCTGAAGCTTTCTTT.

V is TRBV7-3 and J is TRBJ2-5, with TRBD2 matching over 9 bases. This CDR3 is 15 amino acids long. Germline CDR1 and CDR2: SGHTA and FQGTGA. The J segment lost 5 bases and the V segment lost 7 bases, leaving 11 bases of the junction unmatched. The CDR3 DNA sequence: TGTGCCAGCAAGCTGGCGGGGGGGCCGTACGAGACCCAGTACTTC. Protein: CASKLAGGPYETQYF.

The chain uses TRBV5-1 and TRBJ1-4; 8 nucleotides match TRBD1. The germline CDR1 and CDR2 sequences are SGHRS and YFSETQ. The CDR3 runs to 16 residues. After removal of 2 bases from V and 3 bases from J, the junction contained 6 bases not matched to a gene. The CDR3 nucleotides read TGCGCCAGCAGCTTACTCGGACAGGGTTCTAATGAAAAACTGTTTTTT. Translated: CASSLLGQGSNEKLFF.

The rearrangement links TRBV24-1 to TRBJ2-5; 7 bases are shared with TRBD1. There are 15 residues in the CDR3. Losses at the gene ends were 4 bases for V and 5 bases for J; bases not matched to a gene: 9. Germline CDR1 reads KGHDR; CDR2 reads SFDVKD. CDR3 DNA sequence: TGTGCCACCAGTGAGAACCGAGGACAGGCTGAGACCCAGTACTTC. It translates to CATSENRGQAETQYF.

The chain recombines TRBV6-5 with TRBJ2-1; tentative D call: TRBD2 (7 bases). V lost 6 bases to trimming and J lost 8 bases, with 20 bases between them. The CDR3 runs to 15 residues. CDR1 and CDR2 from the germline V gene are MNHEY and SVGAGI. CDR3 amino acids: CASRSRRLGGHEQFF. DNA for the CDR3: TGTGCCAGCAGATCACGTAGGTTGGGGGGGCATGAGCAGTTCTTC.

This chain links TRBV19 with TRBJ2-7; 7 bases match TRBD1. The length of the CDR3 is 15 residues. J was trimmed by 3 bases and V by 3 bases; bases with no gene match: 8. The germline CDR1 and CDR2 sequences are LNHDA and SQIVND (reference sequence). CDR3 bases: TGTGCCAGTAGTATTGGGGACAGTCTGGTCTACGAGCAGTACTTC. Translating it yields CASSIGDSLVYEQYF. The entire variable domain, with the rest obtained from reference TRBV19 and TRBJ2-7, is as follows: DGGITQSPKYLFRKEGQNVTLSCEQNLNHDAMYWYRQDPGQGLRLIYYSQIVNDFQKGDIAEGYSVSREKKESFPLTVTSAQKNPTAFYLCASSIGDSLVYEQYFGPGTRLTVT.

This chain links TRBV18 with TRBJ1-6; 10 bases match TRBD1. This CDR3 has 17 amino acids. From germline, CDR1 is KGHSH and CDR2 LQKENI. Trimming took 6 bases from V and 5 from J; bases not matched to a gene: 10. DNA of the CDR3: TGTGCCAGCTCCCTTAATGGACAGGGGGGCAATAATTCACCCCTCCACTTT. Protein: CASSLNGQGGNNSPLHF.

The J gene is TRBJ1-1, the V gene TRBV10-2, with D maybe TRBD1 (6 bases). Trimming pared 8 bases from V and 0 bases from J, leaving 13 bases between. The CDR3 runs 14 residues. The germline V gene has CDR1 WSHSY and CDR2 SAAADI. The CDR3 region has the DNA TGCGCCAGCGGCGCGGGGGACATGAACACTGAAGCTTTCTTT. Encoded protein: CASGAGDMNTEAFF.

The chain carries TRBV18 and TRBJ1-1; 10 bases map to TRBD1. Germline V CDR1 and CDR2: KGHSH, LQKENI. The CDR3 runs 16 residues. J was trimmed by 5 bases and V by 5 bases; bases with no gene match: 11. The CDR3 protein is CASSAFYGQGGTEAFF. CDR3 DNA sequence: TGTGCCAGCTCAGCCTTTTACGGACAGGGGGGTACTGAAGCTTTCTTT.

The chain joins TRBV5-1 to TRBJ1-2; TRBD1 matches 11 bases. From germline, CDR1 is SGHRS and CDR2 YFSETQ. This CDR3 comprises 14 residues. J gave up 3 bases and V 3 bases, and 1 base lay outside the gene matches. The DNA for the CDR3 is TGCGCCAGCAGCTCGGGACAGGGGGACTATGGCTACACCTTC. Amino acid sequence: CASSSGQGDYGYTF.

The table lists this clone with a count of one. The rearrangement joins TRBV5-1 to TRBJ1-2; 8 positions match TRBD1. In germline, CDR1 is SGHRS, CDR2 YFSETQ. V shed 2 bases and J 3 bases; nucleotides not matched to a gene: 3. The CDR3 runs 14 residues. Here the CDR3 DNA reads TGCGCCAGCAGCTTTCCGGGACAGGACTATGGCTACACCTTC. Amino acid sequence: CASSFPGQDYGYTF.

The gene calls are TRBV4-3 and TRBJ1-2; no firm D call. Trimming shortened V by 0 bases and J by 8 bases, and 10 bases separated the two germline ends. From germline, CDR1 is LGHNA and CDR2 YSLEER. The CDR3 is 13 residues long. The CDR3 coding sequence is TGCGCCAGCAGCCAAGAAGCGGTAGGAGGCTACACCTTC. Its translation: CASSQEAVGGYTF.

The chain recombines TRBV5-4 with TRBJ1-2; 11 bases line up with TRBD1. Germline CDR1 is SGHNT and CDR2 is YYREEE (reference sequence). The CDR3 length is 15 residues. After removal of 4 bases from V and 3 bases from J, the junction contained 5 bases not matched to a gene. CDR3 nucleotides: TGTGCCAGCAGCCTGGCGGGACAGGGGGACTATGGCTACACCTTC. Its protein product is CASSLAGQGDYGYTF.

The chain couples TRBV2 to TRBJ2-3; D unresolved. Trimming stripped 2 bases from V and 2 bases from J, with 17 bases between. CDR1 is SNHLY, CDR2 FYNNEI, per germline. The CDR3 is made up of 17 amino acids. CDR3 sequence reads: CASSEFVRSEPTDTQYF. Written as DNA, the CDR3 is TGTGCCAGCAGTGAATTTGTGAGGTCAGAGCCCACAGATACGCAGTATTTT.

This chain uses TRBV4-1 with TRBJ1-1; no definite D call. The length of the CDR3 is 15 residues. Germline CDR1 MGHRA, CDR2 YSYEKL. Deletions cut 0 bases from V and 1 base from J, with 9 bases between. Here the CDR3 reads CASSQDRGRNTEAFF. The CDR3 nucleotides are TGCGCCAGCAGCCAAGATCGGGGAAGGAACACTGAAGCTTTCTTT.

The chain employs TRBV5-5 and TRBJ1-1; D ambiguous. CDR1 and CDR2 (germline): SGHKS, YYEKEE (reference sequence). V lost 0 bases, J lost 3 bases, and 9 bases lay in between. The CDR3 spans 14 residues. This CDR3 is CASSLERRHTEAFF. DNA of the CDR3: TGTGCCAGCAGCTTGGAAAGGAGGCACACTGAAGCTTTCTTT.

The chain uses TRBV6-4 and TRBJ1-2, with D uncertain. The V and J ends lost 0 bases and 8 bases respectively, with 10 bases between them. Per germline, CDR1 MRHNA and CDR2 SNTAGT. The CDR3 contains 13 residues. In nucleotides, the CDR3 is TGTGCCAGCAGTGACTCGGACGGGGAGGGCTACACCTTC. Protein product: CASSDSDGEGYTF.

This clone appeared a few times. V is TRBV19 and J is TRBJ1-5; 9 bases match TRBD1. The germline V gene encodes CDR1 LNHDA and CDR2 SQIVND (reference sequence). CDR3 length: 16 residues. The ends lost 4 bases at V and 1 base at J; junction bases unmatched: 5. In nucleotides, the CDR3 is TGTGCCAGTAGTACCACAGGGGGCGGGAGCAATCAGCCCCAGCATTTT. This translates into CASSTTGGGSNQPQHF.

The gene calls are TRBV5-4 and TRBJ1-1, with 7 bases lining up with TRBD1. After removal of 4 bases from V and 4 bases from J, the junction contained 4 bases not matched to a gene. This CDR3 comprises 13 residues. Germline CDR1 reads SGHNT; CDR2 reads YYREEE (reference sequence). CDR3 in DNA: TGTGCCAGCAGCCAGGGGGTGGCCACTGAAGCTTTCTTT. This codes for CASSQGVATEAFF.